Listed below are T cell receptor beta chains from one sample, sequenced in a study of CD8 T cells in ankylosing spondylitis. MiXCR was run by TCRdb on the 5' RACE reads, yielding one entry per CDR3 protein. This table has about 440,000 distinct CDR3 sequences, 17% appearing once. Source material: blood, either unsorted or a sorted T cell fraction (not recorded which). The receptors derive from a male donor with ankylosing spondylitis. The CDR3 runs from the conserved cysteine through the conserved F or W. A D gene is named only where the DNA matches it firmly. A row's size may be missing; if present it is once, few, many or a size class.

>TRBV10-3|TRBD1|TRBJ2-7|few
TGTGCCATCAGGGGGGTAGGGGTTGGCAGGGGGTTGTCGGACGAGCAGTACTTC
CAIRGVGVGRGLSDEQYF
>TRBV12-3/TRBV12-4|NA|TRBJ1-1|few
TGTGCCAGCAGTTATACGACACCCACTGAAGCTTTCTTT
CASSYTTPTEAFF
>TRBV3-1|NA|TRBJ1-4|NA
TGTGCCAGCAGCTTCGGGACGCCCGGGAGGGAAAAACTGTTTTTT
CASSFGTPGREKLFF
>TRBV6-2/TRBV6-3|NA|TRBJ2-7|many
TGTGCCAGCAGTCCCCATTCCGGGACGAGAACCTACGAGCAGTACTTC
CASSPHSGTRTYEQYF
>TRBV5-1|TRBD1|TRBJ2-1|many
TGCGCCAGCAGCTTACAGGGGTTCTCCTACAATGAGCAGTTCTTC
CASSLQGFSYNEQFF
>TRBV12-3/TRBV12-4|TRBD1|TRBJ1-6|few
TGTGCCAGCAGCACAGGACAGGTTTATTCACCCCTCCACTTT
CASSTGQVYSPLHF
>TRBV5-1|NA|TRBJ1-1|many
TGCGCCAGCAGCGAGAACACTGAAGCTTTCTTT
CASSENTEAFF
>TRBV2|NA|TRBJ1-5|few
TGTGCCAGCAGTCCAATCAGAGGGATCGGGCAGCCCCAGCATTTT
CASSPIRGIGQPQHF
>TRBV9|TRBD1|TRBJ2-1|NA
TGTGCCAGCAGCACAACAGGGGAGCCCTACAATGAGCAGTTCTTC
CASSTTGEPYNEQFF
>TRBV19|TRBD1|TRBJ1-4|NA
TGTGCCAGTAGTCGCACGGCCCGACCCCGAGGGACAGGGAATGAAAAACTGTTTTTT
CASSRTARPRGTGNEKLFF
>TRBV3-1|NA|TRBJ2-5|few
TGTGCCAGCAGCCAAGATCGGAGGGGTGGAGAGACCCAGTACTTC
CASSQDRRGGETQYF
>TRBV5-1|NA|TRBJ2-2|few
TGCGCCAGCACCGCGGGAATGAGAGAGGGGGAGCTGTTTTTT
CASTAGMREGELFF
>TRBV7-9|TRBD1|TRBJ2-5|many
TGTGCCAGCAGCTTAAAAGGGGGCACCGAAGAGACCCAGTACTTC
CASSLKGGTEETQYF